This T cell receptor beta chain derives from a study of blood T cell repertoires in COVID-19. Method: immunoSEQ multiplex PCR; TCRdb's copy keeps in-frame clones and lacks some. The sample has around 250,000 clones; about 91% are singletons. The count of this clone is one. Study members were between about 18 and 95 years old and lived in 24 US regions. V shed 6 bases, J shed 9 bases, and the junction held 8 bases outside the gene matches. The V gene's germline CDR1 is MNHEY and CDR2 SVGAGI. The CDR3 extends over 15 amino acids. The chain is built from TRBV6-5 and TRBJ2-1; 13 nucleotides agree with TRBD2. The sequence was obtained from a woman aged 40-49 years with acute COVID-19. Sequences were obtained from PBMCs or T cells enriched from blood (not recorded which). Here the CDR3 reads CASRRGLAGDGEQFF. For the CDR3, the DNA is TGTGCCAGCAGGAGAGGACTAGCGGGAGACGGTGAGCAGTTCTTC.